This T cell receptor (beta chain) appears in the sequencing data of a study of blood T cell repertoires in COVID-19. Study background: Italy, Spain and the United States were the sources of the convalescent and acute COVID-19 samples. From T cells, B-cell-depleted T cells, or PBMCs came the material, which was cDNA or gDNA.

Study processing details: Reference gene primers were amplified, and this amplification served to estimate nucleated cell counts. Produced via immunoSEQ multiplex PCR; TCRdb's table is partial and in-frame only. The DNA was the basis for D and trimming; V, J and clone size are from that table. The sample has approximately 100,000 clones, more than 80% seen once. This CDR3 contains 13 residues. Germline CDR1 SGHAT, CDR2 FQNNGV. V lost 5 bases, J lost 4 bases, and 4 bases stayed unmatched. The chain recombines TRBV11-2 with TRBJ2-5; 7 nucleotides line up with TRBD1. The source of this sequence is a human donor in a cohort sampled during active COVID-19. The sequencing input was peripheral blood. CDR3 residues: CASSRDRAETQYF. CDR3 DNA sequence: TGTGCCAGCAGCAGAGACAGGGCAGAGACCCAGTACTTC.